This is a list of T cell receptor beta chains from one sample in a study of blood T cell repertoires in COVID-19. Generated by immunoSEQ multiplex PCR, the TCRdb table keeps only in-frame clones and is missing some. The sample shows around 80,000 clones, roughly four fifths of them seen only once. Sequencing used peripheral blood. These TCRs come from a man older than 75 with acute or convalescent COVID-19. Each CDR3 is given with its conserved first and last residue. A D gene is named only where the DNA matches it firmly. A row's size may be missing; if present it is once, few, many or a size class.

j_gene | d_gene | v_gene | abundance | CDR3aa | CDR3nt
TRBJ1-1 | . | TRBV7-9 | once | CASRFPGTNTEAFF | TGTGCCAGCAGATTCCCGGGAACCAACACTGAAGCTTTCTTT
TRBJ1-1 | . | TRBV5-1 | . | CASSSEIRMNTEAFF | TGCGCCAGCAGCTCTGAGATCCGAATGAACACTGAAGCTTTCTTT
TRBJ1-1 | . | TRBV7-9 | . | CASSLGLSGTEAFF | TGTGCCAGCAGCTTAGGTCTTTCGGGCACTGAAGCTTTCTTT
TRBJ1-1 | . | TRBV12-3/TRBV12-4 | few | CASSLRQSEAFF | TGTGCCAGCAGTTTGAGGCAGTCTGAAGCTTTCTTT
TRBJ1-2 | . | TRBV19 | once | CASSIDRFNYGYTF | TGTGCCAGTAGTATTGACAGATTTAACTATGGCTACACCTTC
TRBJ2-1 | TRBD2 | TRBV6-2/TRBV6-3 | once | CASSKSGGAQLRAQFF | TGTGCCAGCAGCAAGAGCGGGGGGGCCCAATTGCGCGCGCAGTTCTTC
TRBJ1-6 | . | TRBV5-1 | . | CASSPSGGFNSYNSPLHF | TGCGCCAGCAGCCCAAGCGGGGGCTTTAACTCCTATAATTCACCCCTCCACTTT
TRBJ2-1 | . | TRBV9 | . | CASSETFSGYNEQFF | TGTGCCAGCAGCGAGACGTTTAGCGGCTACAATGAGCAGTTCTTC
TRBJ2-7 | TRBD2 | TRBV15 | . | CATSLLAGATYEQYF | TGTGCCACCAGCCTACTAGCGGGGGCGACCTACGAGCAGTACTTC
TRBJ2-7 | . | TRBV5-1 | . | CASRTYSSYEQYF | TGCGCCAGCAGAACTTATAGCTCCTACGAGCAGTACTTC
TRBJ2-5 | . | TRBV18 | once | CASSPPTKETQYF | TGTGCCAGCTCACCACCGACTAAAGAGACCCAGTACTTC
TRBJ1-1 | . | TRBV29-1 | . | CSVGTVSSEAFF | TGCAGCGTTGGGACTGTGTCATCTGAAGCTTTCTTT
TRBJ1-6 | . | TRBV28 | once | CASSDMSSYNSPLHF | TGTGCCAGCAGTGATATGAGCTCCTATAATTCACCCCTCCACTTT
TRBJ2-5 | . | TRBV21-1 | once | CASSKQRQGMRETQYF | TGTGCCAGCAGCAAACAAAGACAGGGAATGAGGGAGACCCAGTACTTC
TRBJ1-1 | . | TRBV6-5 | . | CASSKGLINTEAFF | TGTGCCAGCAGCAAAGGACTGATCAACACTGAAGCTTTCTTT
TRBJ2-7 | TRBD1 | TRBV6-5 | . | CASTGRQGSREQYF | TGTGCCAGCACTGGCAGACAGGGAAGTCGCGAGCAGTACTTC
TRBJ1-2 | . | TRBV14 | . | CASSQVRDGGYTF | TGTGCCAGCAGCCAAGTCAGGGATGGCGGCTACACCTTC
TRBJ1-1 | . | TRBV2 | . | CASSVGTTNTEAFF | TGTGCCAGCAGTGTAGGGACAACGAACACTGAAGCTTTCTTT
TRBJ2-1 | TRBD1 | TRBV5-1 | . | CASSPFLGQGEQFF | TGCGCCAGCAGCCCATTCCTGGGACAGGGGGAGCAGTTCTTC
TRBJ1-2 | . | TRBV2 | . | CASSVRTLYGYTF | TGTGCCAGCAGTGTTCGGACTCTCTATGGCTACACCTTC
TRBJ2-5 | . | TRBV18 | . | CASSPAGTQTQYF | TGTGCCAGCTCACCAGCGGGTACCCAGACCCAGTACTTC
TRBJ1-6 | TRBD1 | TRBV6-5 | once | CASSYLDRDNSPLHF | TGTGCCAGCAGTTATCTTGACAGGGACAATTCACCCCTCCACTTT
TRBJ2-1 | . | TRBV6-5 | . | CASRGRVAGGEQFF | TGTGCCAGCAGGGGTAGGGTAGCAGGAGGTGAGCAGTTCTTC
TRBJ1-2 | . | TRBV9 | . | CASSVDRTANYGYTF | TGTGCCAGCAGCGTAGACCGAACAGCTAACTATGGCTACACCTTC
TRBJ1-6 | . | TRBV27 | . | CASSLGGSYNSPLHF | TGTGCCAGCAGTTTGGGGGGTTCCTATAATTCACCCCTCCACTTT
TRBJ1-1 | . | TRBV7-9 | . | CASSPGGGRMNTEAFF | TGTGCCAGCAGCCCGGGGGGCGGACGTATGAACACTGAAGCTTTCTTT
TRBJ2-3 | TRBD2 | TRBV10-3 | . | CAMGSGERTDTQYF | TGTGCCATGGGTAGCGGGGAACGCACAGATACGCAGTATTTT
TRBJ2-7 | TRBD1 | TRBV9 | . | CASSPPRGTEIYEQYF | TGTGCCAGCAGCCCGCCCAGAGGGACAGAAATCTACGAGCAGTACTTC
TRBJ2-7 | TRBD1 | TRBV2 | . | CASRPGQVIPGNF | TGTGCCAGCAGACCGGGACAGGTAATTCCGGGAAACTTC
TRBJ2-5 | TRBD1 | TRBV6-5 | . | CASRTGQGETQYF | TGTGCCAGCAGAACCGGACAGGGAGAGACCCAGTACTTC
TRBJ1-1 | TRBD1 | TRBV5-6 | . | CASSATGQSNTEAFF | TGTGCCAGCAGTGCTACGGGACAGTCGAACACTGAAGCTTTCTTT
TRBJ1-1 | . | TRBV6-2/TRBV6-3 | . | CASSYTGQTSEAFF | TGTGCCAGCAGTTATACCGGACAGACGTCTGAAGCTTTCTTT
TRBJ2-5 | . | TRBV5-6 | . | CASSLVAGETQYF | TGTGCCAGCAGCTTAGTGGCAGGGGAGACCCAGTACTTC
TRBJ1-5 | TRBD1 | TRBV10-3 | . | CATSYRLGTGANQPQHF | TGTGCCACCTCCTACCGACTCGGGACAGGGGCCAATCAGCCCCAGCATTTT
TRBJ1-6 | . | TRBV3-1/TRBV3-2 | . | CASSQDERSPLHF | TGTGCCAGCAGCCAAGATGAGAGATCACCCCTCCACTTT
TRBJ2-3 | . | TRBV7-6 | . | CASSLGLTSADTQYF | TGTGCCAGCAGCTTAGGACTTACGTCTGCAGATACGCAGTATTTT
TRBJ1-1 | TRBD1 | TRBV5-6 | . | CASSKRDRGLGTEAFF | TGTGCCAGCAGCAAAAGAGACAGGGGCTTGGGCACTGAAGCTTTCTTT
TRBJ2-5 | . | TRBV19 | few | CASSRGSVQETQYF | TGTGCCAGTAGTAGAGGAAGCGTCCAAGAGACCCAGTACTTC
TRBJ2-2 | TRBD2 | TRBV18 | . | CASSPPGGGDTGELFF | TGTGCCAGCTCACCACCCGGGGGGGGCGACACCGGGGAGCTGTTTTTT
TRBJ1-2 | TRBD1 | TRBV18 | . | CASSPSTRGQGKNYGYTF | TGTGCCAGCTCACCATCAACCCGGGGACAGGGAAAGAACTATGGCTACACCTTC
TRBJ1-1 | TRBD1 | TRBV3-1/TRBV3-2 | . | CASSWTGGGTEAFF | TGTGCCAGCAGCTGGACAGGGGGAGGGACTGAAGCTTTCTTT
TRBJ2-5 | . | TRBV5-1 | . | CASSSDKRGETQYF | TGCGCCAGCAGTTCGGACAAACGTGGGGAGACCCAGTACTTC
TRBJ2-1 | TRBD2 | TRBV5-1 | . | CASSSGTSGGTYNEQFF | TGCGCCAGCAGCTCTGGGACTAGCGGGGGGACCTACAATGAGCAGTTCTTC
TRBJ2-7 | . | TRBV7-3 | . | CASSLDSLNYEQYF | TGTGCCAGCAGCCTAGACAGTTTAAACTACGAGCAGTACTTC
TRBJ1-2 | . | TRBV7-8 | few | CASSLERGYGYTF | TGTGCCAGCAGCTTAGAACGGGGCTATGGCTACACCTTC
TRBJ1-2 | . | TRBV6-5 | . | CASSYGQNYGYTF | TGTGCCAGCAGTTACGGACAGAACTATGGCTACACCTTC
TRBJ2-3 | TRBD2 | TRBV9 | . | CASSTLAGVSTDTQYF | TGTGCCAGCAGCACATTAGCGGGAGTGAGCACAGATACGCAGTATTTT
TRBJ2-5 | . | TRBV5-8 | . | CASSPRRETQYF | TGTGCCAGCAGCCCCCGGAGAGAGACCCAGTACTTC
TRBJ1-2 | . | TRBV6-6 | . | CASNRQDYGYTF | TGTGCCAGCAATCGACAGGATTATGGCTACACCTTC
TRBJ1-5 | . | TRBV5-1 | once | CASSLVAGKQPQHF | TGCGCCAGCAGCTTGGTAGCAGGGAAGCAGCCCCAGCATTTT
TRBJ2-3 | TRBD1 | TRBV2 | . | CASSGTGMDTQYF | TGTGCCAGCAGTGGGACAGGGATGGATACGCAGTATTTT
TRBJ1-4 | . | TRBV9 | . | CASSVRQTFNEKLFF | TGTGCCAGCAGCGTCCGACAGACCTTTAATGAAAAACTGTTTTTT
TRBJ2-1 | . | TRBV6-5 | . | CASPSGLLASEQFF | TGTGCCAGTCCATCGGGACTGCTTGCCAGTGAGCAGTTCTTC
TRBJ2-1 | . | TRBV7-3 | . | CASSQTFHNEQFF | TGTGCCAGCAGCCAAACTTTCCACAATGAGCAGTTCTTC
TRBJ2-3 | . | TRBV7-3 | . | CASSLLGRGLGTDTQYF | TGTGCCAGCAGCTTATTAGGCCGGGGTTTGGGCACAGATACGCAGTATTTT
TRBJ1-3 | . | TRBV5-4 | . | CASSLTRSGNTIYF | TGTGCCAGCAGCTTGACCAGATCTGGAAACACCATATATTTT
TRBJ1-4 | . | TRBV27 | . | CASSLRDNEKLFF | TGTGCCAGCAGTTTAAGAGATAATGAAAAACTGTTTTTT
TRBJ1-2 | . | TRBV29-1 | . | CSVAGTTPGYTF | TGCAGCGTTGCCGGGACAACGCCTGGCTACACCTTC